Listed here are 22 T cell receptor beta chains from one sample, sequenced in a study of radiotherapy plus CTLA-4 blockade in lung cancer. Clones were read by immunoSEQ multiplex PCR, and TCRdb kept only the in-frame ones, dropping some. The table has 40,000 to 55,000 clones, 75% to 80% seen once. The source was peripheral blood, collected from a patient treated with radiotherapy plus ipilimumab. These receptor sequences come from a human donor with non-small cell lung cancer whose response to radiotherapy plus ipilimumab could not be evaluated.

This clone was observed a few times. This chain uses TRBV28 with TRBJ2-2, with 11 bases matching TRBD2. Trimming took 6 bases from V and 3 from J; bases not matched to a gene: 6. Germline V lookup: CDR1 MDHEN, CDR2 SYDVKM. This CDR3 spans 16 amino acids. CDR3 loop: CASRRGLAVDTGELFF. CDR3 bases: TGTGCCAGCAGGCGGGGACTAGCGGTCGACACCGGGGAGCTGTTTTTT.

The CDR3 sequence: CASSDFGISSYEQYF. Written as DNA, the CDR3 is TGTGCCAGCAGTGATTTCGGGATAAGCTCCTACGAGCAGTACTTC. The chain links TRBV2 to TRBJ2-7, with D perhaps TRBD2 (5 bases). V lost 3 bases, J lost 0 bases, and 12 bases lay in between. Germline CDR1 SNHLY, CDR2 FYNNEI. This CDR3 is built from 15 residues.

CDR3 in DNA: TGTGCCAGCAGCTTAGTGGGCAGTCCGGAGGCCCAGTACTTC. As protein: CASSLVGSPEAQYF. The chain has TRBV7-2 and TRBJ2-5, with D tentatively TRBD2 (5 bases). Germline V lookup: CDR1 SGHTA, CDR2 FQGNSA. This CDR3 has 14 residues. Trimming took off 1 base at V and 9 bases at J, with 15 bases between the two ends.

The chain is built from TRBV7-2 and TRBJ1-6; no clear D gene. Germline lookup yields CDR1 SGHTA and CDR2 FQGNSA. The CDR3 extends over 14 amino acids. Trimming pared 1 base from V and 4 bases from J, leaving 5 bases between. CDR3 protein: CASSLGGYNSPLHF. In nucleotides, the CDR3 is TGTGCCAGCAGCTTAGGAGGGTATAATTCACCCCTCCACTTT.

The chain joins TRBV5-1 to TRBJ2-4, with 11 nucleotides matching TRBD2. The CDR3 has 15 residues. Germline-derived CDR1 and CDR2 are SGHRS and YFSETQ. Unmatched junction bases numbered 9, after V lost 4 bases and J lost 9 bases. CDR3 coding DNA: TGCGCCAGCAGCGGGTTTAGCGGGGGGGCTAGCATTCAGTACTTC. It codes for CASSGFSGGASIQYF.

The count of this clone is one. The V and J genes are TRBV4-1 and TRBJ1-2, with 7 bases matching TRBD1. The CDR3 length is 13 residues. Germline-derived CDR1 and CDR2 are MGHRA and YSYEKL. Losses at the gene ends were 3 bases for V and 2 bases for J; bases not matched to a gene: 0. For the CDR3, the DNA is TGCGCCAGCAGCCAGGGACAGAACTATGGCTACACCTTC. It is translated as CASSQGQNYGYTF.

The chain has TRBV14 and TRBJ2-5; a possible D gene is TRBD1 (6 bases). The germline CDR1 and CDR2 sequences are SGHDN and FVKESK. CDR3 length: 15 amino acids. V lost 0 bases and J 5 bases, leaving 13 bases between the germline ends. The CDR3 reads CASSQEARGWETQYF. CDR3 bases: TGTGCCAGCAGCCAAGAAGCCAGGGGCTGGGAGACCCAGTACTTC.

The chain joins TRBV7-2 to TRBJ2-7; 10 bases are a match to TRBD2. This CDR3 region has 15 residues. Trimming cost V 5 bases and J 3 bases; bases outside gene matches: 7. From germline, CDR1 is SGHTA and CDR2 FQGNSA. CDR3 in amino acids: CASSTSSGGRYEQYF. The CDR3 DNA is TGTGCCAGCAGCACTTCTAGCGGGGGACGCTACGAGCAGTACTTC.

This clone was detected only a few times. The chain recombines TRBV7-9 with TRBJ2-1, with 7 bases lining up with TRBD1. V was clipped by 4 bases and J by 0 bases; unmatched bases: 0. The CDR3 loop spans 14 amino acids. Germline loops: CDR1 SEHNR, CDR2 FQNEAQ (reference sequence). The CDR3 here is CASSYRGSYNEQFF. CDR3 coding DNA: TGTGCCAGCAGCTACAGGGGCTCCTACAATGAGCAGTTCTTC.

This clone was counted a few times. The rearrangement links TRBV6-4 to TRBJ2-3; D may be TRBD2 (5 bases). The CDR3 extends over 14 amino acids. CDR1 and CDR2 (germline): MRHNA, SNTAGT. Trimming pared 2 bases from V and 4 bases from J, leaving 10 bases between. CDR3 loop: CASSDTFGADTQYF. The CDR3 bases are TGTGCCAGCAGTGACACTTTCGGGGCAGATACGCAGTATTTT.

The chain combines TRBV5-1 with TRBJ1-1; TRBD1 is a possible D gene (6 bases). Per germline, CDR1 SGHRS and CDR2 YFSETQ. The CDR3 spans 15 residues. Between the trimmed V and J ends, which lost 1 base and 0 bases, there was a span of 10 bases. CDR3 bases: TGCGCCAGCAGCTTGTTGGGACACATGAACACTGAAGCTTTCTTT. Protein product: CASSLLGHMNTEAFF.

This clone was seen a few times. The chain couples TRBV28 to TRBJ1-4; D call uncertain. This CDR3 is built from 16 residues. With 4 bases removed from V and 0 bases from J, the gap between germline ends came to 12 bases. CDR1 and CDR2 from the germline V gene are MDHEN and SYDVKM. The CDR3 reads CASSSGEVATNEKLFF. In nucleotides, the CDR3 is TGTGCCAGCAGTTCTGGAGAGGTAGCAACTAATGAAAAACTGTTTTTT.

This chain uses TRBV7-8 with TRBJ1-4; D ambiguous. This CDR3 spans 15 amino acids. Germline CDR1 and CDR2: SGHVS and FQNEAQ. V lost 0 bases to trimming and J lost 5 bases, with 10 bases between them. CDR3 sequence reads: CASSLATGSNEKLFF. Written as DNA, the CDR3 is TGTGCCAGCAGCTTAGCTACGGGATCAAATGAAAAACTGTTTTTT.

This chain joins TRBV9 and TRBJ2-3, with 7 bases identical to TRBD1. CDR3 length equals 13 residues. Germline V CDR1 and CDR2: SGDLS, YYNGEE. V shed 4 bases, J shed 1 base, and the junction held 0 bases outside the gene matches. The CDR3 coding sequence is TGTGCCAGCAGCACAGGGGGCACAGATACGCAGTATTTT. Encoded protein: CASSTGGTDTQYF.

This chain joins TRBV19 and TRBJ1-5; TRBD1 agrees at 9 bases. The V gene end was trimmed by 6 bases and the J gene end by 15 bases; junction bases not matched to a gene: 12. CDR3 size: 13 residues. The germline V gene has CDR1 LNHDA and CDR2 SQIVND (reference sequence). In DNA form, the CDR3 reads TGTGCCAGTAGCACAGGACAGGGGAGAACTCCGCATTTT. This codes for CASSTGQGRTPHF.

V usage is TRBV5-1 and J usage is TRBJ1-1; D gene unclear. The germline CDR1 and CDR2 sequences are SGHRS and YFSETQ. The CDR3 extends over 13 amino acids. V gave up 0 bases and J gave up 5 bases, with 8 bases separating them. Here the CDR3 reads CASSLDRWTEAFF. The CDR3 DNA follows: TGCGCCAGCAGCTTGGACAGATGGACTGAAGCTTTCTTT.

This clone was observed once. The rearrangement links TRBV7-3 to TRBJ1-1; D remains unclear. CDR1 is SGHTA and CDR2 is FQGTGA in the germline V gene. This CDR3 is built from 13 residues. V lost 5 bases and J lost 1, with 8 bases in between. The CDR3 reads CASSPAPNTEAFF. The CDR3 DNA reads as TGTGCCAGCAGCCCTGCGCCGAACACTGAAGCTTTCTTT.

The V and J genes are TRBV18 and TRBJ1-2; D not resolved. The CDR3 contains 15 residues. Germline CDR1 reads KGHSH; CDR2 reads LQKENI. V dropped 3 bases and J dropped 8 bases, with 19 bases sitting between them. This CDR3 reads CASSPTIAGPYGYTF. For the CDR3, the DNA is TGTGCCAGCTCACCTACAATCGCGGGCCCCTACGGCTACACCTTC.

The chain carries TRBV9 and TRBJ1-6; no definite D call. CDR1 SGDLS and CDR2 YYNGEE come from the germline V gene. This CDR3 has 11 amino acids. The DNA for the CDR3 is TGTCCTTTTCGAGGTAATTCACCCCTCCACTTT. Protein product: CPFRGNSPLHF.

The rearrangement uses TRBV5-4 and TRBJ2-5; possibly TRBD1 for D (6 bases). Germline loops: CDR1 SGHNT, CDR2 YYREEE (reference sequence). Trimming removed 2 bases at V and 4 bases at J, with 15 bases between. This CDR3 has 15 residues. CDR3 DNA: TGTGCCAGCAGCTTAGGGCAGGGGATTGGAGAGACCCAGTACTTC. Its translation: CASSLGQGIGETQYF.

This clone showed up just once. V usage is TRBV18 and J usage is TRBJ2-3, with 10 bases identical to TRBD1. This CDR3 is 16 amino acids long. The germline CDR1 and CDR2 sequences are KGHSH and LQKENI. J gave up 4 bases and V 3 bases, and 7 bases lay outside the gene matches. The DNA of the CDR3 is TGTGCCAGCTCACCCCGGGACAGGGGATGGTCAGATACGCAGTATTTT. It yields the protein CASSPRDRGWSDTQYF. The full variable domain, rest sourced from reference TRBV18 and TRBJ2-3, is NAGVMQNPRHLVRRRGQEARLRCSPMKGHSHVYWYRQLPEEGLKFMVYLQKENIIDESGMPKERFSAEFPKEGPSILRIQQVVRGDSAAYFCASSPRDRGWSDTQYFGPGTRLTVL.

V and J are TRBV5-1 and TRBJ1-2; D may be TRBD1 (5 bases). The germline V gene encodes CDR1 SGHRS and CDR2 YFSETQ. V dropped 4 bases and J dropped 2 bases, with 12 bases sitting between them. There are 14 residues in the CDR3. The CDR3 protein is CASSLNKGNYGYTF. CDR3 bases: TGCGCCAGCAGCCTCAACAAGGGGAACTATGGCTACACCTTC.